Reported below is one T cell receptor (beta chain). This entry belongs to a study of T cell repertoires in cytomegalovirus infection. TCRdb independently ran MiXCR on the reads; one entry per CDR3 protein. This table holds 450,000 to 650,000 distinct CDR3 sequences, roughly 29% found once. Germline values: CDR1 SGHTS, CDR2 YDEGEE. The CDR3 length is 15 residues. V was pared by 3 bases and J by 7 bases, with 4 bases of the junction left unmatched. Material: PBMCs. The genes are TRBV5-8 and TRBJ2-1, with 13 positions matching TRBD2. The sequence was obtained from a human donor in good health (CMV status not recorded). Some clones in this sample may be carry-over from other donors' samples. CDR3 nucleotides: TGTGCCAGCAGCTACGGACTAGCGGGAGCTAATGAGCAGTTCTTC. Its protein product is CASSYGLAGANEQFF.